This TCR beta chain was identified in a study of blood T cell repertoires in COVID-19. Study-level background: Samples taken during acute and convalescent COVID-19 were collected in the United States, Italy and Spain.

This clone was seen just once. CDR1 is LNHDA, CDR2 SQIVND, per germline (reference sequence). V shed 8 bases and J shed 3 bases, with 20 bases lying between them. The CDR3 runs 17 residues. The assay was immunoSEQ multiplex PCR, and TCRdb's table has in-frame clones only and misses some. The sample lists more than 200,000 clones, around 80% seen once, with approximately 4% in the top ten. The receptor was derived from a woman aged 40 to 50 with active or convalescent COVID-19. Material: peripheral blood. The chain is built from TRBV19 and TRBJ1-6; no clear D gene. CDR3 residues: CASPNHPRRIYNSPLHF. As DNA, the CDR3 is TGTGCCAGTCCGAACCATCCCCGGAGGATCTATAATTCACCCCTCCACTTT.